This T cell receptor (beta chain) comes out of a study of blood T cell repertoires in COVID-19. The CDR3 extends over 15 amino acids. Trimming cost V 4 bases and J 0 bases, with 15 bases left between them. The V gene's germline CDR1 is SQVTM and CDR2 ANQGSEA. This clone came up a few times. Clones were sequenced by immunoSEQ multiplex PCR, and TCRdb holds only the in-frame ones, with some missing. The sample consists of 300,000 to 350,000 clones, approximately 90% of them appearing once. J is TRBJ1-1 and V is TRBV29-1; D might be TRBD1 (5 bases). Sequenced material: peripheral blood. The sequence came from a man in his late teens or twenties with active or convalescent COVID-19. CDR3 in amino acids: CSVAAGWGMNTEAFF. CDR3 sequence (DNA): TGCAGCGTTGCGGCAGGTTGGGGCATGAACACTGAAGCTTTCTTT.